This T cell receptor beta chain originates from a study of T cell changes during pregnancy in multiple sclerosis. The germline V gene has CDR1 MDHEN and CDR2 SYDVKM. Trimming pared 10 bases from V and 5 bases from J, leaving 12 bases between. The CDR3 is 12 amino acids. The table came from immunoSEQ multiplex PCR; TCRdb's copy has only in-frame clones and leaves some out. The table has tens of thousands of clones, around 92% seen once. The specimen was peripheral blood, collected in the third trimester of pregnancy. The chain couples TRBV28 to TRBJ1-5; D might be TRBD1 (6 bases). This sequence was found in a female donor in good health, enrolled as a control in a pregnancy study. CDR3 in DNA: TGTGCCACCCCGGACAGCTATCAGCCCCAGCATTTT. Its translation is CATPDSYQPQHF.